This T cell receptor (beta chain) stems from a study of cytomegalovirus exposure and HLA in healthy donors. Study summary: Early released data had roughly 81 million unique TCRs, all coming from HLA-typed donors.

Study findings and constraints: Versus the roughly 690-donor mean, an Asian-associated ancestry cluster reportedly showed fewer N-insertions in a later analysis. The availability of immune exposure information extended only to CMV serostatus. High specificity and sensitivity for cytomegalovirus status were reported for the classifier.

Concerning this clone itself: The target antigen is unknown.

The PCR ran on 60 Vbeta and 13 Jbeta primers. TCRdb's copy holds only in-frame clones and misses some; the assay was immunoSEQ multiplex PCR. The sample holds around 120,000 clones, 70% to 80% seen once. The germline gives CDR1 SGHVS, CDR2 FNYEAQ. CDR3 length equals 16 residues. V was pared by 1 base and J by 2 bases, with 14 bases between. The gene calls are TRBV7-6 and TRBJ1-1; D may be TRBD1 (6 bases). The receptor was isolated from a man aged 25 to 40 in good health and CMV-seropositive. The material sequenced was PBMCs. CDR3 in amino acids: CASSLGDGQLNTEAFF. The CDR3 nucleotides are TGTGCCAGCAGCTTAGGGGACGGACAGCTTAACACTGAAGCTTTCTTT.